This TCR beta chain was identified in a study of shared clonotypes between healthy human individuals. Study-wide background: Three CD4 naive, three CD4 memory, two CD8 naive and one CD8 memory plate were used per donor.

Naive CD4+ cells were CD45RA-selected; the remaining cells were memory. In the source study's methods: ImmunoSEQ output held junction-only sequences without quality scores, so filtering differed. Generated by immunoSEQ multiplex PCR, the TCRdb table keeps only in-frame clones and is missing some. D and trimming were read from the DNA, whereas the V and J calls and clone size are those reported in that table. The data contain roughly 1,500,000 clones, approximately 98.5% of them seen just once; the ten biggest clones take up 0.36%. Comment on this clone: The antigen is not known.

Overall study results and limits: Larger estimated richness was generally seen in naive subsets than in memory subsets.

Sequencing was performed on naive CD4+ T cells sorted from blood. Specified subset: CD45RA+ positively selected. The origin of this receptor is a man aged 30 to 45 in good health.

CDR3 sequence: CASTLNPPGNTIYF. The CDR3 nucleotides are TGTGCCAGCACCCTCAATCCCCCTGGAAACACCATATATTTT. The chain combines TRBV28 with TRBJ1-3; D uncertain. CDR3 size: 14 residues. The germline V gene encodes CDR1 MDHEN and CDR2 SYDVKM. V dropped 7 bases and J dropped 2 bases, with 12 bases sitting between them.